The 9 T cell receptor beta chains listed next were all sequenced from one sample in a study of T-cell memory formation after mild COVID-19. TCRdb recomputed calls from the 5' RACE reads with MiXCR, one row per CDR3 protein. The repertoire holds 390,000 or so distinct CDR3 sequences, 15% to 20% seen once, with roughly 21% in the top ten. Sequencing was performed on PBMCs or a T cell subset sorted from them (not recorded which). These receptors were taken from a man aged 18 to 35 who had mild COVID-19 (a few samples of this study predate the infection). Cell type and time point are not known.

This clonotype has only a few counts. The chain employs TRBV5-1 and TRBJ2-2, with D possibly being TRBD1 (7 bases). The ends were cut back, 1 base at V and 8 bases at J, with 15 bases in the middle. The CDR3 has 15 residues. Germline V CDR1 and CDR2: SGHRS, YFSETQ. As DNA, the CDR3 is TGCGCCAGCAGCTTGCCAGGGGGGCCCGATGGGGAGCTGTTTTTT. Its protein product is CASSLPGGPDGELFF.

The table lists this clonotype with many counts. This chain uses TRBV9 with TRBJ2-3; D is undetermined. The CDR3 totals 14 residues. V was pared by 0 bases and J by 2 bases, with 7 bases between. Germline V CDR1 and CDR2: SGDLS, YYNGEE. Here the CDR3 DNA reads TGTGCCAGCAGCGTAGCTACTTCCACAGATACGCAGTATTTT. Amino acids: CASSVATSTDTQYF.

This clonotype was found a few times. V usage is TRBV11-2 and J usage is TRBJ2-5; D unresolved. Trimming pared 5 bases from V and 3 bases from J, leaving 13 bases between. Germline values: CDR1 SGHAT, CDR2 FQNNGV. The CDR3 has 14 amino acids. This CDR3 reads CASSPDPPKETQYF. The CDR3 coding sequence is TGTGCCAGCAGCCCCGACCCGCCCAAAGAGACCCAGTACTTC.

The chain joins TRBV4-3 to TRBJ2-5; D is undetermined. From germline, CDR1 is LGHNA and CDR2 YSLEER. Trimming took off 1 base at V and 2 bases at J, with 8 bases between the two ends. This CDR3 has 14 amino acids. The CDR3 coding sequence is TGCGCCAGCAGCCAAGTGATTCAACAAGAGACCCAGTACTTC. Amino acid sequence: CASSQVIQQETQYF.

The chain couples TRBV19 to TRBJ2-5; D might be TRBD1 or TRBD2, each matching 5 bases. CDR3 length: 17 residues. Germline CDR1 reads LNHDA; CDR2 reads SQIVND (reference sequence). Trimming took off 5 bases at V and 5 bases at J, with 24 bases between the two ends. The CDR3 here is CASSPNPIGTKRETQYF. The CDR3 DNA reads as TGTGCCAGTAGTCCAAACCCGATCGGGACCAAGCGGGAGACCCAGTACTTC.

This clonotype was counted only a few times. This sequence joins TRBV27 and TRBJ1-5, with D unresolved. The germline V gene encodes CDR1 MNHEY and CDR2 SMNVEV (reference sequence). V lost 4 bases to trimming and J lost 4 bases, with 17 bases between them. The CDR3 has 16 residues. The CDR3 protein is CASSSLRPAPNQPQHF. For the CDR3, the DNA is TGTGCCAGCAGTTCCCTTAGACCTGCCCCTAATCAGCCCCAGCATTTT.

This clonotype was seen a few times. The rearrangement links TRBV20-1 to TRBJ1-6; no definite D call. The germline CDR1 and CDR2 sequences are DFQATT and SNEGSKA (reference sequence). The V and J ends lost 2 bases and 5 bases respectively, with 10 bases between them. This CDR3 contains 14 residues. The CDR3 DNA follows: TGCAGTGCTAGAACCGAGGGAAATAATTCACCCCTCCACTTT. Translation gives CSARTEGNNSPLHF.

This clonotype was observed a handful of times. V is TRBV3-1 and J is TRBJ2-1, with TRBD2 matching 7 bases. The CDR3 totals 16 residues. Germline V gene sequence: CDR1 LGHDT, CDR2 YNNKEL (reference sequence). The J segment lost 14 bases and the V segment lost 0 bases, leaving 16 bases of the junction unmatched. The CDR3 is CASSQDWAASGSIEFF. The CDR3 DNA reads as TGTGCCAGCAGCCAAGATTGGGCGGCTAGCGGTTCGATAGAGTTCTTC.

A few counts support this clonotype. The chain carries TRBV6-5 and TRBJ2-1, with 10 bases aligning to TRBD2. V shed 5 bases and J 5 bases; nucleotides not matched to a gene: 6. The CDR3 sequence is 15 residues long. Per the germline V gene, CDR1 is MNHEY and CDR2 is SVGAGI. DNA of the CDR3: TGTGCCAGCAGTCCTGGGACTAGCGTTAACAATGAGCAGTTCTTC. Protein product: CASSPGTSVNNEQFF.